The next 25 T cell receptor beta chains were all read from a single sample in a study of OX40 agonist ivuxolimab in advanced cancers. TCRdb's copy holds only in-frame clones and misses some; the assay was immunoSEQ multiplex PCR. The sample yields around 72,000 clones, roughly nine tenths seen once. Specimen: CD4+ or CD8+ T cells sorted from blood, collected in a trial of the OX40 agonist ivuxolimab. Receptors originate from an adult with an advanced solid tumor such as melanoma, head and neck, liver or kidney cancer.

The genes are TRBV28 and TRBJ2-1, with TRBD2 matching 9 bases. The CDR3 totals 19 residues. Trimming at V came to 2 bases and at J to 10 bases, leaving 21 bases not matched to a gene. Germline lookup yields CDR1 MDHEN and CDR2 SYDVKM. The CDR3 coding sequence is TGTGCCAGCAGTTTAAGGAGGGGAAGAAGACTAGCGGCTTTGGAGGAGCAGTTCTTC. Its translation: CASSLRRGRRLAALEEQFF.

This CDR3 is CASSYREQPQHF. The CDR3 DNA is TGTGCCAGCAGTTACCGGGAGCAGCCCCAGCATTTT. The chain uses TRBV6-6 and TRBJ1-5; D remains ambiguous. The V gene's germline CDR1 is MNHNY and CDR2 SVGAGI (reference sequence). This CDR3 has 12 residues. Trimming pared 2 bases from V and 7 bases from J, leaving 6 bases between.

V and J are TRBV7-2 and TRBJ2-1; D may be TRBD2 (5 bases). Trimming cost V 5 bases and J 6 bases, with 14 bases left between them. CDR3 length equals 14 residues. Per germline, CDR1 SGHTA and CDR2 FQGNSA. The CDR3 DNA reads TGTGCCAGCAGCCCCTGGATGAGGGCCAATGAGCAGTTCTTC. Translated: CASSPWMRANEQFF.

The chain couples TRBV28 to TRBJ2-7; the D is unclear. CDR3 size: 13 residues. The ends were cut back, 2 bases at V and 2 bases at J, with 7 bases in the middle. CDR1 and CDR2 (germline): MDHEN, SYDVKM. CDR3 sequence: CASSLHTPYEQYF. CDR3 DNA sequence: TGTGCCAGCAGTTTACACACGCCCTACGAGCAGTACTTC.

The chain recombines TRBV10-3 with TRBJ2-5, with 7 nucleotides matching TRBD1. The DNA end is a closer match to TRBJ2-7, so the J assignment may be wrong. CDR1 and CDR2 from the germline V gene are ENHRY and SYGVKD. The CDR3 sequence is 14 residues long. For the CDR3, the DNA is TGTGCCGCCAGAGACAGGGAAGCATCCTACGAGCAGTACTTC. Translated: CAARDREASYEQYF.

V usage is TRBV28 and J usage is TRBJ1-1; D remains unclear. From germline, CDR1 is MDHEN and CDR2 SYDVKM. The length of the CDR3 is 14 residues. The V and J ends lost 6 bases and 3 bases respectively, with 14 bases between them. The CDR3 reads CASRPGSRYTEAFF. In DNA form, the CDR3 reads TGTGCCAGCAGGCCCGGGTCCAGGTACACTGAAGCTTTCTTT. Based on the CDR3 plus reference TRBV28 and TRBJ1-1, the full variable domain is DVKVTQSSRYLVKRTGEKVFLECVQDMDHENMFWYRQDPGLGLRLIYFSYDVKMKEKGDIPEGYSVSREKKERFSLILESASTNQTSMYLCASRPGSRYTEAFFGQGTRLTVV.

J is TRBJ2-7 and V is TRBV25-1; D is unclear. CDR3 length equals 13 residues. Germline assignment: CDR1 MGHDK and CDR2 SYGVNS. V was trimmed by 6 bases and J by 3 bases, leaving 12 bases between them. The DNA of the CDR3 is TGTGCCAGCAGCTCTCTGGCGGTCTACGAGCAGTACTTC. Translating it yields CASSSLAVYEQYF.

The chain joins TRBV2 to TRBJ2-7, with D perhaps TRBD1 (5 bases). V lost 4 bases and J 6 bases, leaving 10 bases between the germline ends. The CDR3 extends over 12 amino acids. Germline CDR1 and CDR2: SNHLY and FYNNEI. CDR3 bases: TGTGCCAGCAGTGGGTCAGGGCCCGAGCAGTACTTC. This gives the protein CASSGSGPEQYF.

Regarding this clone: The identical CDR3 is also encoded by other nucleotide sequences in the sample. V is TRBV7-9 and J is TRBJ2-2; the D is unclear. From germline, CDR1 is SEHNR and CDR2 FQNEAQ (reference sequence). This CDR3 spans 13 amino acids. V lost 2 bases, J lost 6 bases, and 7 bases lay in between. The CDR3 region is CASSLSVAGELFF. In DNA form, the CDR3 reads TGTGCCAGCAGCTTATCAGTGGCCGGGGAGCTGTTTTTT. The complete variable domain, with remaining parts taken from reference TRBV7-9 and TRBJ2-2, reads DTGVSQNPRHKITKRGQNVTFRCDPISEHNRLYWYRQTLGQGPEFLTYFQNEAQLEKSRLLSDRFSAERPKGSFSTLEIQRTEQGDSAMYLCASSLSVAGELFFGEGSRLTVL.

This rearrangement joins TRBV28 to TRBJ2-2, with D perhaps given as TRBD1 or TRBD2 (6 bases each). The V and J ends lost 4 bases and 4 bases respectively, with 19 bases between them. Per the germline V gene, CDR1 is MDHEN and CDR2 is SYDVKM. The CDR3 is 17 amino acids. CDR3 coding DNA: TGTGCCAGCAGTTCGCCAACTGGGGGGCCAGGCACCGGGGAGCTGTTTTTT. Translation gives CASSSPTGGPGTGELFF. Filled out from reference TRBV28 and TRBJ2-2, the complete variable domain reads DVKVTQSSRYLVKRTGEKVFLECVQDMDHENMFWYRQDPGLGLRLIYFSYDVKMKEKGDIPEGYSVSREKKERFSLILESASTNQTSMYLCASSSPTGGPGTGELFFGEGSRLTVL.

The chain carries TRBV19 and TRBJ2-5; unclear D gene. Trimming stripped 5 bases from V and 5 bases from J, with 6 bases between. Germline V gene data show CDR1 as LNHDA and CDR2 as SQIVND (reference sequence). The CDR3 extends over 11 amino acids. In DNA, the CDR3 is TGTGCCAGTAGTTCTAGGGAGACCCAGTACTTC. Its protein is CASSSRETQYF.

V usage is TRBV5-5 and J usage is TRBJ1-1; D is unresolved. The V end was cut by 2 bases, the J end by 1 base, with 6 bases between. From germline, CDR1 is SGHKS and CDR2 YYEKEE (reference sequence). This CDR3 contains 13 residues. The CDR3 here is CASSLGRNTEAFF. The CDR3 DNA is TGTGCCAGCAGCTTAGGACGGAACACTGAAGCTTTCTTT.

This clone was recorded once. V usage is TRBV5-1 and J usage is TRBJ1-4; no definite D call. Trimming cost V 0 bases and J 4 bases, with 10 bases left between them. The CDR3 length is 15 residues. CDR1 is SGHRS, CDR2 YFSETQ, per germline. CDR3: CASSLEPGINEKLFF. CDR3 bases: TGCGCCAGCAGCTTGGAGCCGGGGATTAATGAAAAACTGTTTTTT.

About this clone itself: Distinct nucleotide sequences in the sample also encode this CDR3. This sequence joins TRBV5-4 and TRBJ2-2; 7 nucleotides match TRBD2. The trim removed 0 bases at V and 2 bases at J, leaving 4 bases unmatched. The CDR3 is made up of 16 amino acids. Germline loops: CDR1 SGHNT, CDR2 YYREEE (reference sequence). The CDR3 protein is CASSLGLAANTGELFF. The CDR3 DNA follows: TGTGCCAGCAGCTTGGGGCTAGCGGCAAACACCGGGGAGCTGTTTTTT.

CDR3 in amino acids: CASGRANNEQFF. DNA of the CDR3: TGTGCCAGCGGGAGGGCCAACAATGAGCAGTTCTTC. J is TRBJ2-1 and V is TRBV4-2; 7 bases line up with TRBD2. The V gene end was trimmed by 8 bases and the J gene end by 5 bases; junction bases not matched to a gene: 3. The germline gives CDR1 LGHNA, CDR2 YNFKEQ. The CDR3 is made up of 12 amino acids.

This chain's CDR3 is CASSFSSGPSYEQYF. The CDR3 DNA reads as TGCGCCAGCAGCTTCTCTAGCGGGCCCTCCTACGAGCAGTACTTC. The chain joins TRBV5-1 to TRBJ2-7, with TRBD2 matching 8 bases. The CDR3 spans 15 residues. Losses at the gene ends were 2 bases for V and 0 bases for J; bases not matched to a gene: 4. Germline V lookup: CDR1 SGHRS, CDR2 YFSETQ.

The chain carries TRBV4-2 and TRBJ2-1; D is ambiguous. Trimming pared 0 bases from V and 9 bases from J, leaving 12 bases between. The germline V gene has CDR1 LGHNA and CDR2 YNFKEQ. This CDR3 is 14 amino acids long. The CDR3, as DNA: TGTGCCAGCAGCCAAGACCCGTCTTGGGGTGAGCAGTTCTTC. Encoded protein: CASSQDPSWGEQFF.

J is TRBJ1-6 and V is TRBV18; possible D gene TRBD1, 5 bases. The germline V gene encodes CDR1 KGHSH and CDR2 LQKENI. Trimming removed 5 bases at V and 5 bases at J, with 16 bases between. This CDR3 has 16 amino acids. The CDR3 is CASSVGVTVNNSPLHF. CDR3 coding DNA: TGTGCCAGCTCAGTAGGGGTAACGGTAAATAATTCACCCCTCCACTTT.

This rearrangement joins TRBV6-6 to TRBJ2-7; D is undetermined. This CDR3 has 15 residues. Looked up from germline, CDR1 is MNHNY and CDR2 is SVGAGI (reference sequence). V was cut by 6 bases and J by 3 bases, with 18 bases left in between. CDR3 nucleotides: TGTGCCAGCAGGGCCGACGAGGTAGGCGACTACGAGCAGTACTTC. The encoded protein is CASRADEVGDYEQYF.

Here the CDR3 DNA reads TGTGCCAGCAGTGAAGGGGTTCTGACCTTGGGGTTCTTC. This sequence encodes CASSEGVLTLGFF. The chain recombines TRBV2 with TRBJ2-1; D gene unclear. V shed 1 base and J shed 15 bases, with 16 bases lying between them. The length of the CDR3 is 13 residues. Germline CDR1 reads SNHLY; CDR2 reads FYNNEI.

The rearrangement joins TRBV6-4 to TRBJ2-1, with TRBD2 as a possible D gene (6 bases). Trimming cost V 3 bases and J 0 bases, with 12 bases left between them. CDR1 and CDR2 (germline): MRHNA, SNTAGT. This CDR3 spans 16 amino acids. The CDR3 DNA reads TGTGCCAGCAGTGAGGTGTGGCGGGGCTCCTACAATGAGCAGTTCTTC. Protein: CASSEVWRGSYNEQFF.

The chain combines TRBV10-3 with TRBJ2-7, with D possibly TRBD2 on 5 matching bases. Trimming took 10 bases from V and 2 from J, leaving 15 bases between them. The length of the CDR3 is 13 residues. Germline V gene lookup returns CDR1 ENHRY and CDR2 SYGVKD. The CDR3, as DNA: TGTGCCACCGGGATGGACCCCACCTACGAGCAGTACTTC. This sequence encodes CATGMDPTYEQYF.

This rearrangement joins TRBV5-1 to TRBJ2-7; perhaps TRBD2 as D (5 bases). There are 17 residues in the CDR3. Trimming cost V 0 bases and J 0 bases, with 16 bases left between them. Germline CDR1 is SGHRS and CDR2 is YFSETQ. CDR3 protein: CASSLDAGRTFSYEQYF. The CDR3 coding sequence is TGCGCCAGCAGCTTGGACGCAGGACGGACTTTCTCCTACGAGCAGTACTTC.

V and J are TRBV28 and TRBJ2-1, with TRBD1 matching over 7 bases. This CDR3 is built from 16 residues. V lost 4 bases and J lost 9; bases outside the gene matches: 15. CDR1 MDHEN and CDR2 SYDVKM come from the germline V gene. The CDR3 here is CASSSSDRVVSIEQFF. The CDR3 DNA reads as TGTGCCAGCAGTTCGAGCGACAGGGTGGTCTCAATTGAGCAGTTCTTC.

The gene calls are TRBV18 and TRBJ2-4, with TRBD1 identical over 7 bases. The CDR3 length is 17 residues. The germline CDR1 and CDR2 sequences are KGHSH and LQKENI. Trimming cost V 3 bases and J 0 bases; bases outside gene matches: 8. The CDR3 DNA is TGTGCCAGCTCACCCGAGGGGACAGCTCTAGCCAAAAACATTCAGTACTTC. Translated, it gives CASSPEGTALAKNIQYF.